These T cell receptor beta chains were read from a single sample in a study of CXCR3-negative and CXCR3-positive naive CD8 T cells. TCRdb reprocessed the 5' RACE reads, keeping one entry per CDR3 protein, no DNA. Its listing shows approximately 100,000 distinct CDR3 sequences. Source material: naive CXCR3+ CD8+ T cells from blood. The origin of the receptors is a human donor in good health. Some clones in this sample may be carry-over from other donors' samples. Both conserved end residues are part of each CDR3.

TRBV27,TRBJ2-5,14,CASTTTGSQETQYF
TRBV4-3,TRBJ2-7,15,CASSQSSGGGNEQYF
TRBV29-1,TRBJ1-1,11,CSVAGPMEAFF
TRBV27,TRBJ2-1,12,CASSSLYNEQFF
TRBV14,TRBJ2-3,14,CASSRGGGMDTQYF
TRBV19,TRBJ2-7,13,CASMDRPSREQYF
TRBV7-9,TRBJ2-1,16,CASSFIISDSRVGKFF
TRBV4-1,TRBJ2-3,16,CASSQVVRMGTDTQYF
TRBV5-1,TRBJ2-3,16,CASSPWTGGSTDTQYF
TRBV2,TRBJ1-3,12,CATLTGGNTIYF
TRBV6-4,TRBJ1-1,13,CASSDSQGSEAFF
TRBV6-1,TRBJ2-3,15,CASSEERGGTDTQYF
TRBV19,TRBJ2-1,12,CASGGGINEQFF
TRBV5-1,TRBJ2-1,14,CASSFDRSYNEQFF
TRBV12-3/TRBV12-4,TRBJ1-3,15,CASSYRTGAGNTIYF
TRBV25-1,TRBJ2-5,14,CASSEFNSQETQYF
TRBV6-5,TRBJ2-2,15,CASSYGTTNTGELFF
TRBV3-1,TRBJ2-5,14,CASRVGQGLATQYF
TRBV29-1,TRBJ2-2,15,CSVVDGHTNTGELFF
TRBV11-1,TRBJ2-7,16,CASSFNTDPIRYEQYF
TRBV27,TRBJ2-3,17,CASRGLLAGGRADTQYF
TRBV28,TRBJ2-3,14,CASAGQKNTDTQYF
TRBV6-5,TRBJ2-2,12,CASHSGPGELFF
TRBV7-2,TRBJ2-1,19,CASSVPGLAGGGHYNEQFF
TRBV7-9,TRBJ2-7,12,CASSLGESEQYF
TRBV7-2,TRBJ2-7,15,CASSLSRTGLYEQYF
TRBV28,TRBJ1-5,15,CASSHDRGLNQPQHF
TRBV14,TRBJ2-3,16,CASSQYDGIGADTQYF
TRBV4-1,TRBJ2-7,13,CASRLTTAGEQYF
TRBV7-3,TRBJ1-1,15,CASSSMTGVNTEAFF
TRBV7-7,TRBJ2-3,14,CASSIGHGTDTQYF
TRBV12-3/TRBV12-4,TRBJ2-2,15,CASRGLASKTGELFF
TRBV28,TRBJ2-3,14,CASSLGRGRDTQYF
TRBV29-1,TRBJ2-7,18,CSVEDPDRQGPTPYEQYF
TRBV19,TRBJ2-1,17,CASSIVSGANSYNEQFF
TRBV7-9,TRBJ1-5,19,CASSLDAGVNRGSNQPQHF
TRBV7-9,TRBJ2-2,15,CASSLMQGNTGELFF
TRBV10-2,TRBJ2-1,15,CASRSRGSSYNEQFF
TRBV12-3/TRBV12-4,TRBJ1-1,15,CASSPSERMNTEAFF
TRBV29-1,TRBJ2-7,15,CSVGRRTGVSYEQYF
TRBV7-9,TRBJ2-7,14,CASSLDGDDYEQYF
TRBV29-1,TRBJ2-1,12,CSVERQYNEQFF
TRBV20-1,TRBJ2-1,15,CSARSREGMRDEQFF
TRBV12-3/TRBV12-4,TRBJ2-1,15,CASSLVGTEYNEQFF
TRBV7-6,TRBJ2-3,17,CASSLGTGGGSTDTQYF
TRBV19,TRBJ2-7,15,CASSLGPSSSYEQYF
TRBV28,TRBJ1-5,16,CASSLSGQGSWQPQHF
TRBV4-1,TRBJ1-1,19,CASSHPNRGEQGGETEAFF
TRBV24-1,TRBJ2-2,17,CATSDGLAGGLTGELFF
TRBV4-2,TRBJ1-6,15,CASSQDPAGGSPLHF
TRBV24-1,TRBJ2-1,15,CATSDGGVNYNEQFF
TRBV20-1,TRBJ2-1,15,CSARPLFGTYNEQFF
TRBV12-3/TRBV12-4,TRBJ2-1,17,CASSLVSWREGRYEQFF
TRBV7-2,TRBJ2-3,15,CASTRGAGGPDTQYF
TRBV27,TRBJ2-7,12,CASSLLTHEQYF
TRBV20-1,TRBJ2-6,15,CSARDIRDGANVLTF
TRBV3-1,TRBJ2-1,16,CASSQAPSGAYNEQYF
TRBV29-1,TRBJ2-1,12,CSVRTGLNEQFF
TRBV27,TRBJ2-1,14,CASSLRRGVDEQFF
TRBV5-1,TRBJ2-2,17,CASSLELAGPGTGELFF